This T cell receptor beta chain was captured by sequencing in a study of T cell responses to AZD1222 COVID-19 vaccine. Overall study results and limits: After two AZD1222 doses, spike-specific TCR breadth and depth rose versus day 0. White British ancestry dominated among donors, who included more females, and clonal diversity was possibly underestimated.

The CDR3 runs to 14 residues. CDR1 and CDR2 from the germline V gene are SGHTA and FQGNSA. V was shortened by 6 bases and J by 1 base, with 12 bases between the two germline ends. Assay used: immunoSEQ multiplex PCR; TCRdb lists only in-frame clones, some missing. The repertoire holds tens of thousands of clones, with roughly 90% as singletons. Both about-4-week and about-12-week second-dose recipients were combined. A word on this clone: The target antigen is unknown.

The V gene is TRBV7-2, the J gene TRBJ2-5; no firm D call. The receptor was isolated from an adult who received the AZD1222 COVID-19 vaccine. The source material was peripheral blood, sampled 28 days after the second AZD1222 dose. The CDR3 spells CASSDTRLQETQYF. The CDR3 DNA reads TGTGCCAGCAGTGACACGAGGCTCCAAGAGACCCAGTACTTC. Variable domain in full (rest from reference TRBV7-2 and TRBJ2-5): GAGVSQSPSNKVTEKGKDVELRCDPISGHTALYWYRQSLGQGLEFLIYFQGNSAPDKSGLPSDRFSAERTGGSVSTLTIQRTQQEDSAVYLCASSDTRLQETQYFGPGTRLLVL.